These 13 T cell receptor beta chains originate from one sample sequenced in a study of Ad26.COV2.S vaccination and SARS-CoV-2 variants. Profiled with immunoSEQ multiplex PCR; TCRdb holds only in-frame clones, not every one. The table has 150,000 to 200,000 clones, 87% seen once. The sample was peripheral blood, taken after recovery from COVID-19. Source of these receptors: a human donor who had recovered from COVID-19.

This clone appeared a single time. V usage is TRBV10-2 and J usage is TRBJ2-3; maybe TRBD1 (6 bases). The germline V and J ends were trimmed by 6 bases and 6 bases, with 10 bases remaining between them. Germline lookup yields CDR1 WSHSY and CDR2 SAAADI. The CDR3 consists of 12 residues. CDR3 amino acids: CASSPQGDTQYF. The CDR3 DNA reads TGCGCCAGCAGCCCACAGGGCGATACGCAGTATTTT.

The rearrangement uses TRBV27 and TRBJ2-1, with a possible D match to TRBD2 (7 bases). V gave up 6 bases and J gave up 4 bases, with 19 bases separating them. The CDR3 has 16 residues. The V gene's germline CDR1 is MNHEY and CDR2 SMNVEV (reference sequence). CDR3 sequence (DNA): TGTGCCAGCAGAGGGGGTCCTAGCGGCCAGTACAATGAGCAGTTCTTC. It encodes CASRGGPSGQYNEQFF.

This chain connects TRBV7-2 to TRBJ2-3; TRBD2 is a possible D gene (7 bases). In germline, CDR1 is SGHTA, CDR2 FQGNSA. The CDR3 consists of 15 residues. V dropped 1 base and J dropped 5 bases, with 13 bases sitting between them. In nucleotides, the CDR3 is TGTGCCAGCAGCTTAGGGGGGGGCTTAAAAGATACGCAGTATTTT. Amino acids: CASSLGGGLKDTQYF.

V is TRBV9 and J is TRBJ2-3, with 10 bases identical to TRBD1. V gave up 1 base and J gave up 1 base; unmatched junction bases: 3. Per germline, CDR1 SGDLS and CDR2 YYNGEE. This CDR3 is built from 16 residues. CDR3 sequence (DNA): TGTGCCAGCAGCGTATCCGGGACAGGGGGCACAGATACGCAGTATTTT. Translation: CASSVSGTGGTDTQYF.

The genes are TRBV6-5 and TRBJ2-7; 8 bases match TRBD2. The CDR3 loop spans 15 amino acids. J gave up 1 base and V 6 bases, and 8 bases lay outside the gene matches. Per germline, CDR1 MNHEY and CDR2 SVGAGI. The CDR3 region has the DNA TGTGCCAGCAGAAGCAGCGGGAGCCAATCCTACGAGCAGTACTTC. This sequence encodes CASRSSGSQSYEQYF.

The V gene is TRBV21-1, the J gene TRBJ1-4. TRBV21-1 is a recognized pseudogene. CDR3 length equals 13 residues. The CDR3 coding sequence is TGTGCCAGCCCCCGTACGGGGAATGAAAAACTGTTTTTT. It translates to CASPRTGNEKLFF.

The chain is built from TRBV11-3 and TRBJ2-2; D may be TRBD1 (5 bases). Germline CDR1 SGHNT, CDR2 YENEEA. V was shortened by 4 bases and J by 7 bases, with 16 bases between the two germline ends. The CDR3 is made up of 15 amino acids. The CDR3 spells CASSSSSRVRGELFF. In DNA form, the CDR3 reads TGTGCCAGCAGCTCATCGTCCAGGGTTCGCGGGGAGCTGTTTTTT.

The chain's CDR3 is CASSLWGLAGVSSYNEQFF. For the CDR3, the DNA is TGTGCCAGCAGCTTGTGGGGACTAGCGGGGGTGAGCTCCTACAATGAGCAGTTCTTC. V and J are TRBV5-5 and TRBJ2-1; 14 bases match TRBD2. There are 19 residues in the CDR3. Germline-derived CDR1 and CDR2 are SGHKS and YYEKEE (reference sequence). J lost 0 bases, V lost 1 base, and 6 bases had no gene match.

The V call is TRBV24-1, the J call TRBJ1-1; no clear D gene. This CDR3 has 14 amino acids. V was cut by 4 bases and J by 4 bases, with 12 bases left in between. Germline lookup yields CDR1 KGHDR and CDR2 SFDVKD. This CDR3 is CATSDSPEPTEAFF. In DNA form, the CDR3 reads TGTGCCACCAGTGACTCCCCAGAGCCCACTGAAGCTTTCTTT.

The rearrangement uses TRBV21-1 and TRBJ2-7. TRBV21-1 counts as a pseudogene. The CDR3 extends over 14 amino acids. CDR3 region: CASSKDAKGGEQYF. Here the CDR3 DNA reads TGTGCCAGCAGCAAAGATGCGAAGGGTGGCGAGCAGTACTTC.

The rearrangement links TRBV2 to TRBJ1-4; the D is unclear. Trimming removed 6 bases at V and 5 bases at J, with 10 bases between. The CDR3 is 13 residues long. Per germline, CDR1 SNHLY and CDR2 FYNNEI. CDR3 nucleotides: TGTGCCAGCAGAGGGATAGCGAATGAAAAACTGTTTTTT. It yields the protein CASRGIANEKLFF.

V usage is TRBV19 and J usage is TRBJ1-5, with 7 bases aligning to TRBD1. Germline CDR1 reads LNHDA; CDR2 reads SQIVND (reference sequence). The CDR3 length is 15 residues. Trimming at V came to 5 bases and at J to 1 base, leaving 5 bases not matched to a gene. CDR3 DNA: TGTGCCAGTAGTTCACAGGGGAACAGCAATCAGCCCCAGCATTTT. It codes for CASSSQGNSNQPQHF.

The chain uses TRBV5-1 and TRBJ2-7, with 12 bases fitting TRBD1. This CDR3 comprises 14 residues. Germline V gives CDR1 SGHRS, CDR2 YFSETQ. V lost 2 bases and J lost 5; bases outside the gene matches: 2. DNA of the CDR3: TGCGCCAGCAGCTTCGGGACAGGGGGCGACGAGCAGTACTTC. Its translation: CASSFGTGGDEQYF.